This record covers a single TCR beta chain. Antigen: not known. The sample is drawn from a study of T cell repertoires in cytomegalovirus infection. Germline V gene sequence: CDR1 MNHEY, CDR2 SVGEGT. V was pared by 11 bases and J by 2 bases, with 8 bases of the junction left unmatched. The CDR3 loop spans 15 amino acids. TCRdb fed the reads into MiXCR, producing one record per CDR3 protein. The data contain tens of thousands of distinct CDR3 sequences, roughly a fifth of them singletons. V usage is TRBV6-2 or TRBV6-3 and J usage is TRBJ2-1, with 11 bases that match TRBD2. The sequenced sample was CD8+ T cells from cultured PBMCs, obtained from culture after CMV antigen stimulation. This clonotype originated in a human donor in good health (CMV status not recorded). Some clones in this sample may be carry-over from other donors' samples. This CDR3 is CAARLGLAAYNEQFF. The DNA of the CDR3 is TGTGCCGCCCGCCTGGGACTAGCGGCCTACAATGAGCAGTTCTTC.